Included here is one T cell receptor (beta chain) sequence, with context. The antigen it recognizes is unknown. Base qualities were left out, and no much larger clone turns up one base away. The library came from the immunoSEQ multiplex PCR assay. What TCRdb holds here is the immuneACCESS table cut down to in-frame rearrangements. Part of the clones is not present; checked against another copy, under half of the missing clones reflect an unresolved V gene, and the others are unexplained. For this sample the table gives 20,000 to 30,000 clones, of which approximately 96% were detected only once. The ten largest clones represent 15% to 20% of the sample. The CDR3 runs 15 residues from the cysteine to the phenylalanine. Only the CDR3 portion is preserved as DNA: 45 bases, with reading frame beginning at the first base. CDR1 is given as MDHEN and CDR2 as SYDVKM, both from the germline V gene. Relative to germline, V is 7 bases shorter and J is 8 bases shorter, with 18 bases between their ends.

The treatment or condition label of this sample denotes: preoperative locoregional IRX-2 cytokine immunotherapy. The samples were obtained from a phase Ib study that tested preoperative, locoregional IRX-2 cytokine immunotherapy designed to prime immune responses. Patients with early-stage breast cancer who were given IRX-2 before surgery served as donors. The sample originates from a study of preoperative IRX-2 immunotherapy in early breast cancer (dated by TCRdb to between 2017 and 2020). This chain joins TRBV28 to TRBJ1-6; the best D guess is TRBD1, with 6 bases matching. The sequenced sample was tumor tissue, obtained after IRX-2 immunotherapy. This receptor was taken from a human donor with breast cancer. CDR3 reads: CASTKDRTAYSPLHF. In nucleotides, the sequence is TGTGCCAGCACCAAAGACAGGACAGCCTATTCACCCCTCCACTTT.